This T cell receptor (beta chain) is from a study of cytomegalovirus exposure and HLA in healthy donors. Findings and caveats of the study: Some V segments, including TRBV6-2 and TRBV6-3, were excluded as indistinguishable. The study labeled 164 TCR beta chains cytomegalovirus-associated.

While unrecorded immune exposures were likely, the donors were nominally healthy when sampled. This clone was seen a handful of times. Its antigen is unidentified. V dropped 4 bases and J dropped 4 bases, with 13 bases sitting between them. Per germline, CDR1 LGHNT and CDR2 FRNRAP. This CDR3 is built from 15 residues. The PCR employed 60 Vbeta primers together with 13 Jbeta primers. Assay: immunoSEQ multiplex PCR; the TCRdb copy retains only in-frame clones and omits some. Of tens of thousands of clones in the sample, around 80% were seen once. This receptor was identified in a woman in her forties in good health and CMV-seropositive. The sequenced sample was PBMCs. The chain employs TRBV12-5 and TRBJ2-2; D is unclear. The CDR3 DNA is TGTGCTAGTGGTTCTGGCAGTCCTAGCACCGGGGAGCTGTTTTTT. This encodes CASGSGSPSTGELFF.